One and the same sample provided the 8 T cell receptor beta chains below, sequenced in a study of blood T cell repertoires in COVID-19 (dated by TCRdb to between 2020 and 2021). The protocol used for the library was the immunoSEQ multiplex PCR assay. The immuneACCESS repertoire file appears here via TCRdb, limited to in-frame rearrangements. These files lack a portion of the clones; in checked studies, under half of the deficit traces to unresolved V genes, and the cause of the others is not known. Within this sample are approximately 46,000 clones, with more than 80% of them counted one time only. The ten largest clones represent about 6.8% of the sample. Material for sequencing was peripheral blood. Every receptor here comes from a man aged 55-75 years with acute or convalescent COVID-19.

The chain has TRBV6-5 and TRBJ2-7; 10 bases map to TRBD2. Germline V gene sequence: CDR1 MNHEY, CDR2 SVGAGI. CDR3 length equals 16 residues. Unmatched junction bases numbered 6, after V lost 4 bases and J lost 0 bases. CDR3 sequence (DNA): TGTGCCAGCAGTTCTAGCGGGAGAATGGGCTCCTACGAGCAGTACTTC. It codes for CASSSSGRMGSYEQYF.

The chain joins TRBV9 to TRBJ1-6, with D perhaps TRBD1 (5 bases). V shed 4 bases and J shed 6 bases, with 11 bases lying between them. Germline CDR1 and CDR2: SGDLS and YYNGEE. The CDR3 has 14 amino acids. The CDR3 DNA reads TGTGCCAGCAGCTTCGACAGAACTAATTCACCCCTCCACTTT. This gives the protein CASSFDRTNSPLHF.

The chain has TRBV11-2 and TRBJ1-4; 10 positions match TRBD1. The V segment lost 5 bases and the J segment 8 bases; nucleotides outside the gene matches: 8. CDR1 and CDR2 (germline): SGHAT, FQNNGV. The CDR3 covers 15 residues. For the CDR3, the DNA is TGTGCCAGCAGCCATCGGGGACAGGGGTGGGAAAAACTGTTTTTT. Protein product: CASSHRGQGWEKLFF.

V gene TRBV28 combines with J gene TRBJ2-1, with 10 bases aligning to TRBD1. CDR1 and CDR2 (germline): MDHEN, SYDVKM. Trimming at V came to 7 bases and at J to 7 bases, leaving 7 bases not matched to a gene. This CDR3 contains 14 residues. DNA for the CDR3: TGTGCCAGCAAGGACAGGGGGGGAAAGAATGAGCAGTTCTTC. Its translation is CASKDRGGKNEQFF.

The chain uses TRBV29-1 and TRBJ1-1; the match to TRBD1 covers 9 bases. The CDR3 has 13 amino acids. Germline CDR1 is SQVTM and CDR2 is ANQGSEA. V trimming: 7 bases; J trimming: 0 bases; junction bases outside the gene matches: 3. CDR3 residues: CSANRGLNTEAFF. The DNA of the CDR3 is TGCAGCGCCAACAGGGGGCTGAACACTGAAGCTTTCTTT.

The V and J genes are TRBV27 and TRBJ1-2; D is perhaps TRBD1 (5 bases). V was shortened by 7 bases and J by 7 bases, with 19 bases between the two germline ends. The germline V gene encodes CDR1 MNHEY and CDR2 SMNVEV (reference sequence). The CDR3 sequence is 14 residues long. The CDR3 sequence: CASTSQGGASGYTF. CDR3 nucleotides: TGTGCCAGCACCTCCCAGGGAGGGGCGAGTGGCTACACCTTC.

The rearrangement joins TRBV7-9 to TRBJ1-2; no firm D call. This CDR3 has 14 residues. Germline V lookup: CDR1 SEHNR, CDR2 FQNEAQ (reference sequence). Trimming left V 8 bases short and J 6 bases short, with 19 bases between. The CDR3 loop reads CASGLGGREDGYTF. The CDR3 DNA follows: TGTGCCAGCGGACTGGGAGGGCGAGAAGATGGCTACACCTTC.

The V gene is TRBV28, the J gene TRBJ2-4, with TRBD1 as a possible D gene (6 bases). The CDR3 contains 15 residues. The V and J ends lost 6 bases and 9 bases respectively, with 21 bases between them. CDR1 is MDHEN, CDR2 SYDVKM, per germline. The CDR3 loop reads CASSYQGRVRGIQYF. The CDR3 DNA follows: TGTGCCAGCAGCTATCAGGGACGGGTCAGGGGCATTCAGTACTTC. The whole variable domain, remainder taken from reference TRBV28 and TRBJ2-4, is DVKVTQSSRYLVKRTGEKVFLECVQDMDHENMFWYRQDPGLGLRLIYFSYDVKMKEKGDIPEGYSVSREKKERFSLILESASTNQTSMYLCASSYQGRVRGIQYFGAGTRLSVL.